This passage covers 4 T cell receptor beta chains from one sample sequenced in a study of blood T cell repertoires in COVID-19. Profiled with immunoSEQ multiplex PCR; TCRdb holds only in-frame clones, not every one. Of 60,000 to 90,000 clones listed, roughly 90% were seen once; the top ten hold roughly 0.78%. Sequenced input: peripheral blood. The receptors were sampled from a woman older than 75 with acute or convalescent COVID-19.

The chain recombines TRBV10-2 with TRBJ2-5; D possibly corresponds to TRBD1 (5 bases). Germline V CDR1 and CDR2: WSHSY, SAAADI. Trimming pared 2 bases from V and 1 base from J, leaving 11 bases between. The CDR3 runs 15 residues. CDR3 sequence reads: CASSELRTLQETQYF. For the CDR3, the DNA is TGCGCCAGCAGTGAGCTTAGGACACTCCAAGAGACCCAGTACTTC.

V gene TRBV5-1 combines with J gene TRBJ2-7; tentatively, D is TRBD1 (5 bases). CDR1 and CDR2 (germline): SGHRS, YFSETQ. Trimming cost V 4 bases and J 2 bases, with 22 bases left between them. The CDR3 extends over 17 amino acids. Here the CDR3 reads CASSDIPTALRTYEQYF. The CDR3 nucleotides read TGCGCCAGCAGCGACATTCCGACAGCCCTGAGAACCTACGAGCAGTACTTC.

V usage is TRBV6-5 and J usage is TRBJ1-1; TRBD1 is a possible D gene (6 bases). The germline gives CDR1 MNHEY, CDR2 SVGAGI. V was cut by 6 bases and J by 11 bases, with 13 bases left in between. This CDR3 comprises 11 residues. The CDR3 region is CASRYREVAFF. DNA of the CDR3: TGTGCCAGCAGATACAGGGAGGTTGCTTTCTTT.

Written as DNA, the CDR3 is TGCAGTGCTAGTGGCCGAAGAAGCGGTGTCACAGATACGCAGTATTTT. Protein: CSASGRRSGVTDTQYF. The chain recombines TRBV20-1 with TRBJ2-3; D is perhaps TRBD2 (5 bases). Trimming removed 3 bases from V and 2 bases from J, with 18 bases in between. The CDR3 has 16 residues. The germline gives CDR1 DFQATT, CDR2 SNEGSKA (reference sequence).